What follows is one TCR beta chain and its context. No antigen is known for it. This sample was included in a study of cytomegalovirus exposure and HLA in healthy donors. Germline CDR1 and CDR2: MNHNS and SASEGT. The CDR3 sequence is 12 residues long. Trimming took 8 bases from V and 1 from J, leaving 8 bases between them. Broader study findings: Earlier findings revealed that most TCR beta V segments proved productive either about 87% or about 30% of the time. Researchers counted roughly 160 TCR beta chains as cytomegalovirus-associated.

13 Jbeta primers and 60 Vbeta primers were used for the PCR. TCRdb keeps only in-frame clones here, not all; method: immunoSEQ multiplex PCR. The data hold more than 140,000 clones, with 60% to 80% observed a single time. Sequenced sample: PBMCs. The chain combines TRBV6-1 with TRBJ1-2; the D gene is possibly TRBD1 (5 bases). The receptor comes from a female donor in good health and CMV-seronegative. The CDR3 nucleotides read TGTGCCAGCCAGACAGTTAACTATGGCTACACCTTC. Protein product: CASQTVNYGYTF.